The source of this T cell receptor (beta chain) is a study of blood T cell repertoires in COVID-19. The CDR3 is 13 residues long. The germline gives CDR1 SGHDN, CDR2 FVKESK. With 3 bases removed from V and 1 base from J, the gap between germline ends came to 6 bases. TCRdb's table, derived via immunoSEQ multiplex PCR, lists solely in-frame clones and lacks some. The table includes 120,000 to 150,000 clones, roughly four fifths detected once. This TCR was recovered from a woman of 80 years or more in a cohort sampled during active or convalescent COVID-19. The chain employs TRBV14 and TRBJ1-1; D uncertain. Sequenced input: peripheral blood. This CDR3 is CASSQEENTEAFF. The CDR3 DNA is TGTGCCAGCAGCCAGGAGGAGAACACTGAAGCTTTCTTT.